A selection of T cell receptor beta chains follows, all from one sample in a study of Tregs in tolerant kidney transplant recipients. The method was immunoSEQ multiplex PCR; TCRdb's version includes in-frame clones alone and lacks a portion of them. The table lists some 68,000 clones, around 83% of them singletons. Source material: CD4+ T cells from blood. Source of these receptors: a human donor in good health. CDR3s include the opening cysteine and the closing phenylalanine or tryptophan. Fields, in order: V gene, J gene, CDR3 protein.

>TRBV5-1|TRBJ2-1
CASSLGGTTYNEQFF
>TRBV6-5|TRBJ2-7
CASSLGTRSGEQYF
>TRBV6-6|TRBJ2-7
CASSLRTGAYEQYF
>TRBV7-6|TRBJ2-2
CASSWPSGGLAGELFF
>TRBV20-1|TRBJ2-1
CSASDPNEQFF
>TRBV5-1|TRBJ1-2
CASSIQSSSYGYTF
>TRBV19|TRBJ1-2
CASSTNGQGTTNYGYTF
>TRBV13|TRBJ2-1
CASSLVGLAGENEQFF
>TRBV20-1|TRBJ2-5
CSAQSQETQYF
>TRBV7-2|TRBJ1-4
CASSLTVYNEKLFF
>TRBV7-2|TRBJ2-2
CASSLVGLAGVGVSGELFF
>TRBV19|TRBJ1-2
CASKAGPRPNYGYTF
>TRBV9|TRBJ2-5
CASSLRPRKETQYF
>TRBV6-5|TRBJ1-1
CASSETLNTEAFF
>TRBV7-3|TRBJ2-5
CASSLRPQETQYF
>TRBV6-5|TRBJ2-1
CASSYSSGTSYNEQFF
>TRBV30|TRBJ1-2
CAWILGGYGYTF
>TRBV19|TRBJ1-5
CASSSQDQPQHF
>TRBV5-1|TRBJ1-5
CASSFGLGSNQPQHF
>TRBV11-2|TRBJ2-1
CASSLDLNNEQFF
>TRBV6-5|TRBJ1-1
CASSPDVWNTEAFF
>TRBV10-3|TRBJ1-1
CAISESTLKGADEAFF
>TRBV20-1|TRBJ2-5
CSANTWGAQYF
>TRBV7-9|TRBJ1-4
CASSPDTDNEKLFF
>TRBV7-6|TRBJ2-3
CASSLAAKDTQYF
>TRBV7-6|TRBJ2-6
CASSSPLGLRDPSGANVLTF
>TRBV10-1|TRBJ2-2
CASSGLAPGELFF
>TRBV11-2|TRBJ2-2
CASSLFGSWQGRTGELFF
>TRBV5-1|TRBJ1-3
CASSSHPTDRAGNTIYF
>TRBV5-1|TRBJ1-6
CASSLGDSYNSPLHF
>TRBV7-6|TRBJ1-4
CASSLGRNNEKLFF
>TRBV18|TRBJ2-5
CASSPNRGRGETQYF
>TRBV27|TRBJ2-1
CASNQLAGYGNEQFF
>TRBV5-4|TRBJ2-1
CASSSDYQDEQFF
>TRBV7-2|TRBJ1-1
CASSLLGGNTEAFF
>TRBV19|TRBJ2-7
CASSISPGRASYEQYF
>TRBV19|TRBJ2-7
CASSTGSGRASEQYF
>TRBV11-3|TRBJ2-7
CASSPAGTEAYEQYF
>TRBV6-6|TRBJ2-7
CASSYDGGSYEQYF
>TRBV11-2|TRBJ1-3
CASSFIQGQRNTIYF
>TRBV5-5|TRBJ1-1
CASSLIQMNTEAFF